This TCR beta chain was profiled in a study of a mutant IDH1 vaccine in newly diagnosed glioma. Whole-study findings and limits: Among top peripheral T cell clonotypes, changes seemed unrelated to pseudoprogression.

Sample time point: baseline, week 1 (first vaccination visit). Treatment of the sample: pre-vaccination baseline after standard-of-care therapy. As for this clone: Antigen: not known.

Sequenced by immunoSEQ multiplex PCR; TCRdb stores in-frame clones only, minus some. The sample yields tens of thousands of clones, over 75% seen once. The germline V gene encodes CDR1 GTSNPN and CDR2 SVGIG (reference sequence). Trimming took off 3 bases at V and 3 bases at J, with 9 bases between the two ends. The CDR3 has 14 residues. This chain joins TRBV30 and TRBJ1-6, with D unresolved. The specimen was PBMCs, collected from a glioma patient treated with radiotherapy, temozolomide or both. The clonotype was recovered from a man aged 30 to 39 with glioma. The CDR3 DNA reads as TGTGCCTGGAGGGTCCCGCACTATAATTCACCCCTCCACTTT. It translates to CAWRVPHYNSPLHF. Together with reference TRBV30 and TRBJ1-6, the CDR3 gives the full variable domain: SQTIHQWPATLVQPVGSPLSLECTVEGTSNPNLYWYRQAAGRGLQLLFYSVGIGQISSEVPQNLSASRPQDRQFILSSKKLLLSDSGFYLCAWRVPHYNSPLHFGNGTRLTVT.